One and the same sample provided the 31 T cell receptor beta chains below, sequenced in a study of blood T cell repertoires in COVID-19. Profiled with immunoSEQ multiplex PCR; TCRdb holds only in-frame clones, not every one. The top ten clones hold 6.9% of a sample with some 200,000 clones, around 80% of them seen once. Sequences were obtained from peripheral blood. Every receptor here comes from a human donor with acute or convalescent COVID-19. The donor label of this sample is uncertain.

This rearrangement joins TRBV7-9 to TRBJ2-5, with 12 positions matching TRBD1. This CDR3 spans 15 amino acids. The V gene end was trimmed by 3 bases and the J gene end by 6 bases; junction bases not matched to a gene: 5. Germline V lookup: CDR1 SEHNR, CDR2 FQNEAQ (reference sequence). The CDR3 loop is CASSFPGTGGQTQYF. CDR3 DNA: TGTGCCAGCAGCTTCCCCGGGACAGGGGGCCAGACCCAGTACTTC.

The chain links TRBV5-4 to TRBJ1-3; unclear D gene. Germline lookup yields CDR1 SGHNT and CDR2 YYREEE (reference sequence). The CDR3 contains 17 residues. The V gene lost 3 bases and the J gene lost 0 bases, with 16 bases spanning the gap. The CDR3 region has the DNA TGTGCCAGCAGCTCCGGAGGGTCGCCGTACTCTGGAAACACCATATATTTT. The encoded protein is CASSSGGSPYSGNTIYF.

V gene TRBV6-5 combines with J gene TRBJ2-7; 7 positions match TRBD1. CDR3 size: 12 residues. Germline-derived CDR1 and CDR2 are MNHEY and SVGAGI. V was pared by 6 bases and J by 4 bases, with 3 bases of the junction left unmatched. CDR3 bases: TGTGCCAGCAGCGGGACAGCATACGAGCAGTACTTC. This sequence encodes CASSGTAYEQYF.

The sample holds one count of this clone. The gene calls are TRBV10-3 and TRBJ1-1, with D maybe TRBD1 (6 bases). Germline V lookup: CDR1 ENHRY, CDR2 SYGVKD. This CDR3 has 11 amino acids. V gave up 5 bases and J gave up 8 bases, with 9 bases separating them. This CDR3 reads CAISPGEEAFF. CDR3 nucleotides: TGTGCCATCAGTCCAGGGGAAGAAGCTTTCTTT.

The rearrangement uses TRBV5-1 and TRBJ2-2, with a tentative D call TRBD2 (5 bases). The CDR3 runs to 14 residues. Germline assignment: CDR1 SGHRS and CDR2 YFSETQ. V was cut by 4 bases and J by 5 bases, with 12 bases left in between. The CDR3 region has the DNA TGCGCCAGCAGCCCCCCGGGGATGACCGGGGAGCTGTTTTTT. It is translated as CASSPPGMTGELFF.

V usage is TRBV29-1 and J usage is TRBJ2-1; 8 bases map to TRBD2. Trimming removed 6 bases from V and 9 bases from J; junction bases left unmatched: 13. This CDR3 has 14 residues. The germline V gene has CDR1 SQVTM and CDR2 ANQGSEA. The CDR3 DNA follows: TGCAGCGTCCTCAAGCGGGAGTCGTTGGGTGAGCAGTTCTTC. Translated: CSVLKRESLGEQFF.

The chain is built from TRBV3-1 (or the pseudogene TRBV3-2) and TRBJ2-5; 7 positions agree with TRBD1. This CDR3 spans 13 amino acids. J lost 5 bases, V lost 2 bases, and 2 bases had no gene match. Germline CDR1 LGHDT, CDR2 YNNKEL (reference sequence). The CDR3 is CASSQRGRETQYF. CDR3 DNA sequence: TGTGCCAGCAGCCAAAGGGGGCGGGAGACCCAGTACTTC.

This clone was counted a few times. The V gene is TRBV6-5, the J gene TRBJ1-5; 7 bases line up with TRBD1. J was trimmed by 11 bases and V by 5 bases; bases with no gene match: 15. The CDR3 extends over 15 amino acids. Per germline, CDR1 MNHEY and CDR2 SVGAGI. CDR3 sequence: CASSPGGGDWRAQHF. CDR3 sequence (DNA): TGTGCCAGCAGTCCAGGGGGAGGCGATTGGAGAGCCCAGCATTTT.

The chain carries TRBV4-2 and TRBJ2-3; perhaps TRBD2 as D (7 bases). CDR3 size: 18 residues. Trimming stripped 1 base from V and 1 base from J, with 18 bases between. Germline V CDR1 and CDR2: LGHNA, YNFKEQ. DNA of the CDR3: TGTGCCAGCAGCCAAGTGGGGGCTAGCGGACCCCGCACAGATACGCAGTATTTT. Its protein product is CASSQVGASGPRTDTQYF.

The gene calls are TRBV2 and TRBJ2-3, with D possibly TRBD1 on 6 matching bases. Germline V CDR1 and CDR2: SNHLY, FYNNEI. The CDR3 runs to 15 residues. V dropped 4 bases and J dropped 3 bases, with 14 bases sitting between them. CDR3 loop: CASSVNRAGTDTQYF. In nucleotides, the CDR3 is TGTGCCAGCAGTGTTAACAGGGCCGGTACAGATACGCAGTATTTT. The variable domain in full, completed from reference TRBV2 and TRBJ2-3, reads EPEVTQTPSHQVTQMGQEVILRCVPISNHLYFYWYRQILGQKVEFLVSFYNNEISEKSEIFDDQFSVERPDGSNFTLKIRSTKLEDSAMYFCASSVNRAGTDTQYFGPGTRLTVL.

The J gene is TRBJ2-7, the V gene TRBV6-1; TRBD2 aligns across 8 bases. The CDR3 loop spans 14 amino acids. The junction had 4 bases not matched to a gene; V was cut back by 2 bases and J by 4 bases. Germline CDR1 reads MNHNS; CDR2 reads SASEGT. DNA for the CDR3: TGTGCCAGCAGTGAACCCGGGAGGGCGTACGAGCAGTACTTC. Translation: CASSEPGRAYEQYF.

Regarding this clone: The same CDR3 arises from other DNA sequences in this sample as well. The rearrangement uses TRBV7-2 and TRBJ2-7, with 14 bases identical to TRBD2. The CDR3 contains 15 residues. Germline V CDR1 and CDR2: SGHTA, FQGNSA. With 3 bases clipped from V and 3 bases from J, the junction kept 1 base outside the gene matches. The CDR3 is CASSLGLAGVYEQYF. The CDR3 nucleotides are TGTGCCAGCAGCTTGGGACTAGCGGGAGTCTACGAGCAGTACTTC.

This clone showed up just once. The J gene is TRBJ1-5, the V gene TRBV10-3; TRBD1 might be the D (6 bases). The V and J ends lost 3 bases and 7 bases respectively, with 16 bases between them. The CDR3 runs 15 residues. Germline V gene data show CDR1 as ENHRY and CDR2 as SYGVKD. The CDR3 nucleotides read TGTGCCATCAGTGAATTGCTACAGGGTGGACAGCCCCAGCATTTT. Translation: CAISELLQGGQPQHF.

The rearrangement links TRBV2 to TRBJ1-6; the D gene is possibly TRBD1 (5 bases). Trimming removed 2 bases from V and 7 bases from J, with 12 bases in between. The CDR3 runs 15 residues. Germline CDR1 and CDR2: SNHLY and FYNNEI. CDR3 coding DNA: TGTGCCAGCAGTGAACGGGGGGTCCCCAATTCACCCCTCCACTTT. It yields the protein CASSERGVPNSPLHF.

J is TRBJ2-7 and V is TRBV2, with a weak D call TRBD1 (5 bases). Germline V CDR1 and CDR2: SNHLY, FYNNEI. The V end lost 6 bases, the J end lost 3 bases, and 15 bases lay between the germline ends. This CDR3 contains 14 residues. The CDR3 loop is CASRALLDSYEQYF. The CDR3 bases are TGTGCCAGCAGGGCCCTTCTCGACAGCTACGAGCAGTACTTC. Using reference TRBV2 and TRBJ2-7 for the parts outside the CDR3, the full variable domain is EPEVTQTPSHQVTQMGQEVILRCVPISNHLYFYWYRQILGQKVEFLVSFYNNEISEKSEIFDDQFSVERPDGSNFTLKIRSTKLEDSAMYFCASRALLDSYEQYFGPGTRLTVT.

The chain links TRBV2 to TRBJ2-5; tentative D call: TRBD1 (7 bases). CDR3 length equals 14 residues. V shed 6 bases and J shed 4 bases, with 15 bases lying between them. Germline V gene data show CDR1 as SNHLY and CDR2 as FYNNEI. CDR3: CASSPNRGGETQYF. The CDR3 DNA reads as TGTGCCAGCAGCCCCAACAGGGGAGGAGAGACCCAGTACTTC.

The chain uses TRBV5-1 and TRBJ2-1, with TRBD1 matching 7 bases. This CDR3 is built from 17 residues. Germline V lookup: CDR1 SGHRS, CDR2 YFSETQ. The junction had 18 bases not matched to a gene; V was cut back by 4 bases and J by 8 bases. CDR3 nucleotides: TGCGCCAGCAGCCCCCTAGGGCGGTCAGGGGGACCGGATGAGCAGTTCTTC. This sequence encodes CASSPLGRSGGPDEQFF.

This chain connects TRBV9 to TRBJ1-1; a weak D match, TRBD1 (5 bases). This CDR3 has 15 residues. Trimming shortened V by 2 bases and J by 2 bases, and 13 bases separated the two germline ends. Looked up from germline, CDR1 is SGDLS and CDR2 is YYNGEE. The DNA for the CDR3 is TGTGCCAGCAGCGTCCCTGTGACAGCTAACACTGAAGCTTTCTTT. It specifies CASSVPVTANTEAFF.

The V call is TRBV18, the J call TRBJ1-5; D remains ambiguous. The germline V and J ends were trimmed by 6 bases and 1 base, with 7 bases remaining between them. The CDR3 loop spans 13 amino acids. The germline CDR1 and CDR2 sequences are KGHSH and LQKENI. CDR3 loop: CASSQQSNQPQHF. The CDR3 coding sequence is TGTGCCAGCTCGCAACAAAGCAATCAGCCCCAGCATTTT.

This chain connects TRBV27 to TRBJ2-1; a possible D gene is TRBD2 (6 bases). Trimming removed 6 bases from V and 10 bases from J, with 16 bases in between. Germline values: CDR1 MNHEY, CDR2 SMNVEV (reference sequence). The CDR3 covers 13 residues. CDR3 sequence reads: CASRTHGRNEQFF. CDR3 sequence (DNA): TGTGCCAGCAGGACGCACGGGAGAAACGAGCAGTTCTTC.

CDR3 protein: CASSDERTVVNTIYF. For the CDR3, the DNA is TGTGCCAGCAGCGACGAAAGGACAGTCGTAAACACCATATATTTT. The V call is TRBV6-2 or TRBV6-3, the J call TRBJ1-3; tentative D call: TRBD1 (6 bases). V dropped 6 bases and J dropped 6 bases, with 18 bases sitting between them. CDR3 length equals 15 residues. Per germline, CDR1 MNHEY and CDR2 SVGEGT.

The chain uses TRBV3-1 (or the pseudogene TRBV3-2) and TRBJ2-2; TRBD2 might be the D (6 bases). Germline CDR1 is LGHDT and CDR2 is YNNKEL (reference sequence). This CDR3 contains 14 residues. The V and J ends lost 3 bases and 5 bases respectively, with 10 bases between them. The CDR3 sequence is CASSHRGSTGELFF. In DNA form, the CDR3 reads TGTGCCAGCAGCCACCGGGGGAGTACCGGGGAGCTGTTTTTT.

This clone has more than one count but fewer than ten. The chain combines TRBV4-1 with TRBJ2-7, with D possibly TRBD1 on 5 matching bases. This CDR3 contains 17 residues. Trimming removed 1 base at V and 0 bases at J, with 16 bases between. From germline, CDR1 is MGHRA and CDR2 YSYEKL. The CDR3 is CASSQGLPGQSSYEQYF. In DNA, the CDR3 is TGCGCCAGCAGCCAAGGCCTTCCAGGACAATCCTCCTACGAGCAGTACTTC.

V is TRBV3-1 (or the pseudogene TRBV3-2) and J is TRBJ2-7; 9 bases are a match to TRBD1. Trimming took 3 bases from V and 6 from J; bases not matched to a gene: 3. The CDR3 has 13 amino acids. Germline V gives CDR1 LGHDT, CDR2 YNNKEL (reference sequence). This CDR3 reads CASSQGQGGEQYF. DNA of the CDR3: TGTGCCAGCAGCCAGGGACAGGGTGGCGAGCAGTACTTC.

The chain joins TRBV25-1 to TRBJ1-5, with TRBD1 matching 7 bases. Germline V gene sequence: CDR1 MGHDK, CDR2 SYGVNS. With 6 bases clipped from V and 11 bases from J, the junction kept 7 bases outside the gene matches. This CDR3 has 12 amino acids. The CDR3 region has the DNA TGTGCCAGCAGCGACAGGGTAAAGGCCCAGCATTTT. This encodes CASSDRVKAQHF.

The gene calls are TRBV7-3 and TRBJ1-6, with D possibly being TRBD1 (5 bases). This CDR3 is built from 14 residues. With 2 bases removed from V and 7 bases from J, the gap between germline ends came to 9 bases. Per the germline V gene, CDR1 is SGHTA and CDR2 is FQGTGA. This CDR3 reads CASSLDSRNSPLHF. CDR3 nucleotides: TGTGCCAGCAGCTTAGACAGTAGAAATTCACCCCTCCACTTT.

CDR3 in DNA: TGTGCCAGCAGCCTACAGGGGACAGGGGACTCCTACGAGCAGTACTTC. Protein sequence: CASSLQGTGDSYEQYF. This rearrangement joins TRBV7-7 to TRBJ2-7, with 10 bases fitting TRBD1. The trim removed 5 bases at V and 0 bases at J, leaving 7 bases unmatched. CDR3 length: 16 residues. Germline V gives CDR1 SSHAT, CDR2 FNYEAQ (reference sequence). The entire variable domain, with the rest obtained from reference TRBV7-7 and TRBJ2-7, is as follows: GAGVSQSPRYKVTKRGQDVTLRCDPISSHATLYWYQQALGQGPEFLTYFNYEAQPDKSGLPSDRFSAERPEGSISTLTIQRTEQRDSAMYRCASSLQGTGDSYEQYFGPGTRLTVT.

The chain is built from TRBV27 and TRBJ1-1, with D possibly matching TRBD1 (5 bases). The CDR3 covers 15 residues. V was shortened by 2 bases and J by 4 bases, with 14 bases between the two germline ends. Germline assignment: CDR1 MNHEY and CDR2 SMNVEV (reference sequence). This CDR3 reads CASSLTHRSGTEAFF. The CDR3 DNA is TGTGCCAGCAGTTTAACCCACAGGTCTGGCACTGAAGCTTTCTTT.

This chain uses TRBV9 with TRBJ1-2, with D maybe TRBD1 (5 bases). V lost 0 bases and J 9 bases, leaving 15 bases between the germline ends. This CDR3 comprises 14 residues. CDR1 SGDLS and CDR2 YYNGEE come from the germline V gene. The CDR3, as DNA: TGTGCCAGCAGCGTAGAGGGAGGGGACGGCCGCTACACCTTC. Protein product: CASSVEGGDGRYTF.

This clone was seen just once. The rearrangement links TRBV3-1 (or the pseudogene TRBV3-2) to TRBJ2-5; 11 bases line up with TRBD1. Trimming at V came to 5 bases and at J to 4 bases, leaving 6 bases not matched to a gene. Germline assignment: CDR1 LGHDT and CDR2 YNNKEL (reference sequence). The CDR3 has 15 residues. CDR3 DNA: TGTGCCAGCAGCAAGAGGACAGGGGGCCTAGAGACCCAGTACTTC. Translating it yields CASSKRTGGLETQYF.

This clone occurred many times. CDR3 in amino acids: CASSPGTSGRDEQFF. The CDR3 DNA reads as TGTGCCAGCAGCCCCGGGACTAGCGGGAGGGATGAGCAGTTCTTC. This chain uses TRBV7-2 with TRBJ2-1, with 16 bases aligning to TRBD2. The CDR3 is 15 residues long. Trimming took 5 bases from V and 8 from J; bases not matched to a gene: 3. Germline V gene data show CDR1 as SGHTA and CDR2 as FQGNSA.